The rows below give T cell receptor beta chains drawn from one sample of a study of response to subunit inactivated influenza vaccine. Via MiXCR, TCRdb re-called the RT-PCR reads, giving one row per CDR3 protein. The data show hundreds of thousands of distinct CDR3 sequences, around 8% seen once. The specimen was PBMCs from blood, collected roughly 24 months after vaccination. Source of these receptors: a man in his fifties or sixties who received an inactivated influenza vaccine. Each CDR3 is given with its conserved first and last residue. Fields, in order: D gene, CDR3 length, V gene, J gene, clone size, CDR3 protein, CDR3 DNA. A D gene is named only where the DNA matches it firmly. For some rows the clone size is stated as once, few or many, or as a class when expanded; others skip it.

d_call: TRBD1
cdr3_length: 15
v_call: TRBV4-1
j_call: TRBJ2-7
clone_size: few
cdr3_aa: CASSLSGTGVHEQYF
cdr3_nt: TGCGCCAGCAGCCTTTCCGGGACAGGGGTTCACGAGCAGTACTTC

d_call: NA
cdr3_length: 15
v_call: TRBV6-1
j_call: TRBJ2-1
clone_size: few
cdr3_aa: CASSEDPGSYNEQFF
cdr3_nt: TGTGCCAGCAGTGAAGATCCGGGGTCCTACAATGAGCAGTTCTTC

d_call: TRBD1
cdr3_length: 15
v_call: TRBV12-3/TRBV12-4
j_call: TRBJ1-2
clone_size: NA
cdr3_aa: CASSLGPGGGYGYTF
cdr3_nt: TGTGCCAGCAGTTTAGGCCCAGGGGGAGGCTATGGCTACACCTTC

d_call: TRBD1
cdr3_length: 13
v_call: TRBV29-1
j_call: TRBJ2-7
clone_size: NA
cdr3_aa: CSVRQGGSYEQYF
cdr3_nt: TGCAGCGTCCGACAGGGGGGAAGCTACGAGCAGTACTTC

d_call: NA
cdr3_length: 15
v_call: TRBV10-3
j_call: TRBJ1-2
clone_size: NA
cdr3_aa: CAISDRGTLGYGYTF
cdr3_nt: TGTGCCATCAGCGACCGGGGAACCCTTGGCTATGGCTACACCTTC

d_call: NA
cdr3_length: 15
v_call: TRBV14
j_call: TRBJ2-5
clone_size: few
cdr3_aa: CASSQSTGWGETQYF
cdr3_nt: TGTGCCAGCAGCCAATCGACAGGATGGGGAGAGACCCAGTACTTC

d_call: NA
cdr3_length: 14
v_call: TRBV11-3
j_call: TRBJ2-7
clone_size: NA
cdr3_aa: CASSLGGPAYEQYF
cdr3_nt: TGTGCCAGCAGCTTAGGAGGGCCCGCCTACGAGCAGTACTTC

d_call: NA
cdr3_length: 17
v_call: TRBV6-5
j_call: TRBJ1-3
clone_size: NA
cdr3_aa: CASSNRDTPRSGNTIYF
cdr3_nt: TGTGCCAGCAGTAACCGGGACACCCCGCGCTCTGGAAACACCATATATTTT

d_call: NA
cdr3_length: 11
v_call: TRBV12-3/TRBV12-4
j_call: TRBJ1-3
clone_size: many
cdr3_aa: CASSLRNTIYF
cdr3_nt: TGTGCCAGCAGTTTGCGAAACACCATATATTTT

d_call: NA
cdr3_length: 15
v_call: TRBV11-2
j_call: TRBJ1-4
clone_size: few
cdr3_aa: CASTNLGRRNEKLFF
cdr3_nt: TGTGCCAGCACCAACCTAGGACGGCGAAATGAAAAACTGTTTTTT

d_call: TRBD1
cdr3_length: 16
v_call: TRBV6-1
j_call: TRBJ1-1
clone_size: NA
cdr3_aa: CASTLLETGGFTEAFF
cdr3_nt: TGTGCCAGCACCCTACTAGAGACAGGGGGCTTTACTGAAGCTTTCTTT

d_call: NA
cdr3_length: 15
v_call: TRBV19
j_call: TRBJ1-1
clone_size: NA
cdr3_aa: CASSTSASMNTEAFF
cdr3_nt: TGTGCCAGTAGTACTTCAGCCTCTATGAACACTGAAGCTTTCTTT

d_call: TRBD2
cdr3_length: 16
v_call: TRBV3-1
j_call: TRBJ2-3
clone_size: many
cdr3_aa: CASSLTSGRVTDTQYF
cdr3_nt: TGTGCCAGCAGCCTGACTAGCGGGAGGGTTACAGATACGCAGTATTTT

d_call: TRBD2
cdr3_length: 16
v_call: TRBV29-1
j_call: TRBJ2-5
clone_size: few
cdr3_aa: CSVENFLAGARETQYF
cdr3_nt: TGCAGCGTTGAAAATTTTCTAGCGGGAGCGCGAGAGACCCAGTACTTC

d_call: NA
cdr3_length: 13
v_call: TRBV20-1
j_call: TRBJ2-5
clone_size: few
cdr3_aa: CSAPLSGGETQYF
cdr3_nt: TGCAGTGCCCCTCTCAGCGGAGGAGAGACCCAGTACTTC

d_call: NA
cdr3_length: 11
v_call: TRBV20-1
j_call: TRBJ2-5
clone_size: NA
cdr3_aa: CSAPWQETQYF
cdr3_nt: TGCAGTGCCCCTTGGCAAGAGACCCAGTACTTC

d_call: TRBD2
cdr3_length: 16
v_call: TRBV9
j_call: TRBJ2-7
clone_size: NA
cdr3_aa: CASSVGVSGDSYEQYF
cdr3_nt: TGTGCCAGCAGCGTAGGAGTTAGCGGGGACTCCTACGAGCAGTACTTC

d_call: NA
cdr3_length: 14
v_call: TRBV6-2/TRBV6-3
j_call: TRBJ1-1
clone_size: NA
cdr3_aa: CASVKARGYTEAFF
cdr3_nt: TGTGCCAGCGTTAAAGCAAGGGGGTACACTGAAGCTTTCTTT

d_call: NA
cdr3_length: 12
v_call: TRBV20-1
j_call: TRBJ2-1
clone_size: few
cdr3_aa: CSAVHPGNEQFF
cdr3_nt: TGCAGTGCTGTCCACCCGGGCAATGAGCAGTTCTTC

d_call: NA
cdr3_length: 15
v_call: TRBV7-3
j_call: TRBJ2-3
clone_size: many
cdr3_aa: CASSLRGFSTDTQYF
cdr3_nt: TGTGCCAGCAGCTTGAGGGGTTTTAGCACAGATACGCAGTATTTT

d_call: NA
cdr3_length: 14
v_call: TRBV5-1
j_call: TRBJ1-4
clone_size: few
cdr3_aa: CASSLERPNEKLFF
cdr3_nt: TGCGCCAGCAGCTTGGAGAGGCCTAATGAAAAACTGTTTTTT

d_call: NA
cdr3_length: 16
v_call: TRBV5-5
j_call: TRBJ1-1
clone_size: few
cdr3_aa: CASSPTVVEENTEAFF
cdr3_nt: TGTGCCAGCAGCCCGACAGTGGTGGAGGAGAACACTGAAGCTTTCTTT

d_call: TRBD1
cdr3_length: 14
v_call: TRBV9
j_call: TRBJ2-7
clone_size: NA
cdr3_aa: CASSVSTGNYEQYF
cdr3_nt: TGTGCCAGCAGCGTCTCGACAGGGAACTACGAGCAGTACTTC

d_call: NA
cdr3_length: 13
v_call: TRBV4-1
j_call: TRBJ2-1
clone_size: few
cdr3_aa: CASSQDERNEQFF
cdr3_nt: TGCGCCAGCAGCCAAGATGAGCGGAATGAGCAGTTCTTC

d_call: NA
cdr3_length: 14
v_call: TRBV9
j_call: TRBJ2-3
clone_size: many
cdr3_aa: CASNQLGAADTQYF
cdr3_nt: TGTGCCAGCAACCAACTGGGGGCGGCAGATACGCAGTATTTT

d_call: TRBD1
cdr3_length: 18
v_call: TRBV27
j_call: TRBJ1-6
clone_size: once
cdr3_aa: CASSAQRGQGNSNSPLHF
cdr3_nt: TGTGCCAGCAGTGCCCAACGCGGACAGGGGAATAGTAATTCACCCCTCCACTTT

d_call: TRBD2
cdr3_length: 17
v_call: TRBV20-1
j_call: TRBJ2-3
clone_size: few
cdr3_aa: CSASATSGRGAPDTQYF
cdr3_nt: TGCAGTGCTAGTGCTACTAGCGGGAGGGGGGCACCAGATACGCAGTATTTT

d_call: NA
cdr3_length: 15
v_call: TRBV6-5
j_call: TRBJ1-2
clone_size: few
cdr3_aa: CASSYGTHLGYGYTF
cdr3_nt: TGTGCCAGCAGTTACGGGACCCACCTCGGCTATGGCTACACCTTC

d_call: NA
cdr3_length: 13
v_call: TRBV28
j_call: TRBJ1-2
clone_size: many
cdr3_aa: CASRDGTNYGYTF
cdr3_nt: TGTGCCAGCAGAGACGGAACTAACTATGGCTACACCTTC

d_call: TRBD1
cdr3_length: 17
v_call: TRBV6-2/TRBV6-3
j_call: TRBJ2-7
clone_size: NA
cdr3_aa: CASSYPNRGPVSYEQYF
cdr3_nt: TGTGCCAGCAGTTACCCAAACAGGGGGCCGGTTTCCTACGAGCAGTACTTC

d_call: TRBD2
cdr3_length: 14
v_call: TRBV29-1
j_call: TRBJ2-1
clone_size: few
cdr3_aa: CSVELAGGGVGQFF
cdr3_nt: TGCAGCGTTGAGCTAGCGGGAGGGGGTGTTGGGCAGTTCTTC

d_call: NA
cdr3_length: 12
v_call: TRBV3-1
j_call: TRBJ1-2
clone_size: few
cdr3_aa: CASSHRREGYTF
cdr3_nt: TGTGCCAGCAGCCACCGCAGGGAAGGCTACACCTTC

d_call: TRBD1
cdr3_length: 15
v_call: TRBV12-3/TRBV12-4
j_call: TRBJ1-1
clone_size: NA
cdr3_aa: CASSRQGGVGTEAFF
cdr3_nt: TGTGCCAGCAGTCGACAGGGAGGGGTGGGCACTGAAGCTTTCTTT

d_call: NA
cdr3_length: 13
v_call: TRBV10-3
j_call: TRBJ1-1
clone_size: few
cdr3_aa: CAIRLQGDTEAFF
cdr3_nt: TGTGCCATCAGATTACAGGGAGACACTGAAGCTTTCTTT

d_call: TRBD1
cdr3_length: 16
v_call: TRBV12-3/TRBV12-4
j_call: TRBJ2-2
clone_size: few
cdr3_aa: CASSFRGQRLTGELFF
cdr3_nt: TGTGCCAGCAGTTTTCGGGGACAGAGACTCACCGGGGAGCTGTTTTTT

d_call: NA
cdr3_length: 16
v_call: TRBV4-2
j_call: TRBJ2-5
clone_size: NA
cdr3_aa: CASSQDLKGGRETQYF
cdr3_nt: TGTGCCAGCAGCCAAGATCTTAAGGGGGGGCGGGAGACCCAGTACTTC

d_call: TRBD2
cdr3_length: 16
v_call: TRBV5-1
j_call: TRBJ2-3
clone_size: few
cdr3_aa: CASSKPSGGSEDTQYF
cdr3_nt: TGCGCCAGCAGCAAACCTAGCGGGGGCTCGGAAGATACGCAGTATTTT

d_call: NA
cdr3_length: 12
v_call: TRBV29-1
j_call: TRBJ1-2
clone_size: many
cdr3_aa: CSVITEYGGYTF
cdr3_nt: TGCAGCGTAATTACAGAATATGGCGGCTACACCTTC

d_call: TRBD2
cdr3_length: 17
v_call: TRBV6-1
j_call: TRBJ2-3
clone_size: NA
cdr3_aa: CASSTTRLAGRPDTQYF
cdr3_nt: TGTGCCAGCAGTACCACCCGGCTAGCGGGCCGACCGGATACGCAGTATTTT

d_call: NA
cdr3_length: 14
v_call: TRBV29-1
j_call: TRBJ2-1
clone_size: few
cdr3_aa: CSVEDLTRNNEQFF
cdr3_nt: TGCAGCGTTGAAGATCTTACTAGGAACAATGAGCAGTTCTTC